This TCR beta chain was profiled in a study of tumor-infiltrating lymphocytes in primary liver carcinoma. In its sample, this clonotype was seen many times. The J segment lost 6 bases and the V segment lost 1 base, leaving 3 bases of the junction unmatched. Germline V CDR1 and CDR2: LGHNA, YNFKEQ. The CDR3 is made up of 15 amino acids. Using a constant-region primer together with ProtoScript II reverse transcriptase, TCR beta cDNA was made from approximately 0.55 ug of total RNA. Library construction for TCR beta comprised three nested multiplex PCR rounds performed with slightly modified ARM-PCR. Each of the first two PCR rounds ran roughly 9 cycles with TRBV1-TRBV30 forward and C-beta reverse primers. TCRdb analysed the multiplex PCR reads with MiXCR anew, one entry per CDR3 protein. Among under 90,000 distinct CDR3 sequences listed, 72% were seen once. It was from approximately 20-30 mg of unsorted bulk tissue that RNA and DNA were co-extracted.

The rearrangement joins TRBV4-2 to TRBJ1-6, with 7 bases that match TRBD1. Specimen: liver tumor tissue from sampling region 1. Subset defined: tumor region T1, superior pole. This receptor was identified in a man aged 40-55 years with primary liver carcinoma and hepatitis B virus infection. The CDR3 spells CASSQAGQINSPLHF. DNA of the CDR3: TGTGCCAGCAGCCAAGCGGGACAGATTAATTCACCCCTCCACTTT.